These 21 T cell receptor beta chains originate from one sample sequenced in a study of blood T cell repertoires in COVID-19 (dated by TCRdb to about 2020). The protocol used for the library was the immunoSEQ multiplex PCR assay. TCRdb obtained this table from immuneACCESS and retained in-frame rearrangements with V and J assigned. These tables miss some clones; where compared with another copy, unresolved V genes account for less than half of the shortfall, and the remainder is unexplained. Across this sample there are roughly 290,000 clones, with around 89% seen only once. About 1.5% of the sample lies in the top ten. The sample consisted of PBMCs or T cells enriched from blood (not recorded which). The receptors were sampled from a young woman with acute COVID-19.

The chain joins TRBV11-3 to TRBJ2-1; possibly TRBD2 for D (6 bases). V lost 3 bases and J lost 6, with 18 bases in between. CDR3 length: 16 amino acids. Germline CDR1 reads SGHNT; CDR2 reads YENEEA. The CDR3 is CASSFSAGRETNEQFF. The CDR3 DNA reads TGTGCCAGCAGCTTTTCTGCTGGTCGGGAGACCAATGAGCAGTTCTTC.

The rearrangement uses TRBV6-5 and TRBJ2-3; 7 nucleotides agree with TRBD1. Unmatched junction bases numbered 9, after V lost 7 bases and J lost 2 bases. This CDR3 comprises 15 residues. Germline CDR1 MNHEY, CDR2 SVGAGI. Written as DNA, the CDR3 is TGTGCCAGCAAGGGACAGCTAGCCCCCACAGATACGCAGTATTTT. This gives the protein CASKGQLAPTDTQYF.

The rearrangement uses TRBV7-9 and TRBJ1-4; D is undetermined. This CDR3 comprises 16 residues. Germline-derived CDR1 and CDR2 are SEHNR and FQNEAQ (reference sequence). V lost 2 bases to trimming and J lost 5 bases, with 15 bases between them. CDR3 sequence: CASSLPTGIENEKLFF. CDR3 DNA: TGTGCCAGCAGCTTACCCACCGGGATAGAGAATGAAAAACTGTTTTTT.

This chain links TRBV2 with TRBJ1-3, with D possibly TRBD1 on 6 matching bases. Germline V gene sequence: CDR1 SNHLY, CDR2 FYNNEI. V lost 6 bases and J lost 0, with 12 bases in between. This CDR3 region has 15 residues. CDR3 DNA: TGTGCCAGCAGGGGAGGGGGGAACTCTGGAAACACCATATATTTT. It translates to CASRGGGNSGNTIYF.

The rearrangement links TRBV19 to TRBJ1-5; D remains ambiguous. V shed 5 bases and J shed 7 bases, with 15 bases lying between them. The CDR3 length is 14 residues. Germline V lookup: CDR1 LNHDA, CDR2 SQIVND (reference sequence). DNA of the CDR3: TGTGCCAGTAGTTACAGCTTCTCCAGACAGCCCCAGCATTTT. This gives the protein CASSYSFSRQPQHF.

CDR3 amino acids: CASGPVLAGNTDTQYF. CDR3 DNA: TGTGCTAGTGGCCCCGTCCTAGCGGGAAACACAGATACGCAGTATTTT. The chain couples TRBV12-5 to TRBJ2-3, with 9 bases fitting TRBD2. This CDR3 contains 16 residues. Germline V gene data show CDR1 as LGHNT and CDR2 as FRNRAP. Losses at the gene ends were 6 bases for V and 2 bases for J; bases not matched to a gene: 9.

This chain joins TRBV19 and TRBJ1-1; D ambiguous. CDR1 and CDR2 (germline): LNHDA, SQIVND (reference sequence). V gave up 1 base and J gave up 1 base, with 4 bases separating them. The CDR3 sequence is 13 residues long. DNA of the CDR3: TGTGCCAGTAGTATAGCCCGGAACACTGAAGCTTTCTTT. It yields the protein CASSIARNTEAFF.

V gene TRBV29-1 combines with J gene TRBJ2-3, with TRBD2 matching 9 bases. The J segment lost 3 bases and the V segment lost 1 base, leaving 8 bases of the junction unmatched. Germline values: CDR1 SQVTM, CDR2 ANQGSEA. The CDR3 contains 16 residues. CDR3 bases: TGCAGCGTTGAAGCAGTAGCGGGAGATAGGACAGATACGCAGTATTTT. It yields the protein CSVEAVAGDRTDTQYF.

The chain carries TRBV7-9 and TRBJ1-3; 7 bases are a match to TRBD1. Germline loops: CDR1 SEHNR, CDR2 FQNEAQ (reference sequence). The CDR3 loop spans 15 amino acids. V lost 5 bases and J lost 3; bases outside the gene matches: 7. CDR3 nucleotide sequence: TGTGCCAGCAGCCTAACAGGGGCAAGTGGAAACACCATATATTTT. Translating it yields CASSLTGASGNTIYF.

This chain uses TRBV18 with TRBJ2-6, with TRBD1 identical over 7 bases. The length of the CDR3 is 18 residues. In germline, CDR1 is KGHSH, CDR2 LQKENI. V shed 1 base, J shed 0 bases, and the junction held 6 bases outside the gene matches. In DNA form, the CDR3 reads TGTGCCAGCTCACCACGACTGACAGGGAACTCTGGGGCCAACGTCCTGACTTTC. Its protein product is CASSPRLTGNSGANVLTF.

This clone was observed a single time. This chain joins TRBV4-2 and TRBJ2-7; no reliable D call. CDR1 and CDR2 (germline): LGHNA, YNFKEQ. CDR3 length: 15 amino acids. Trimming shortened V by 0 bases and J by 3 bases, and 12 bases separated the two germline ends. CDR3 loop: CASSQDVGTFYEQYF. As DNA, the CDR3 is TGTGCCAGCAGCCAAGATGTTGGCACCTTCTACGAGCAGTACTTC.

The V call is TRBV5-1, the J call TRBJ2-1; TRBD2 is a possible D gene (5 bases). Germline CDR1 reads SGHRS; CDR2 reads YFSETQ. This CDR3 has 15 residues. V lost 0 bases, J lost 2 bases, and 9 bases lay in between. CDR3 nucleotides: TGCGCCAGCAGCTTGGCCGCGGGTGCCTACAATGAGCAGTTCTTC. It codes for CASSLAAGAYNEQFF.

The gene calls are TRBV30 and TRBJ2-1; 11 bases fit TRBD2. Germline loops: CDR1 GTSNPN, CDR2 SVGIG (reference sequence). The J segment lost 4 bases and the V segment lost 7 bases, leaving 9 bases of the junction unmatched. CDR3 size: 15 residues. The CDR3 DNA reads TGTGCCTACTCCTTTAGCGGGAGGGGTTACAATGAGCAGTTCTTC. Residues: CAYSFSGRGYNEQFF.

The V and J genes are TRBV5-1 and TRBJ2-5; 10 bases match TRBD1. This CDR3 has 13 residues. V shed 8 bases and J 5 bases; nucleotides not matched to a gene: 6. Germline CDR1 reads SGHRS; CDR2 reads YFSETQ. As DNA, the CDR3 is TGCGCCAGTGCGACAGGGGGCTATGAGACCCAGTACTTC. This gives the protein CASATGGYETQYF.

The rearrangement joins TRBV3-1 (or the pseudogene TRBV3-2) to TRBJ1-6; D is perhaps TRBD1 (5 bases). V lost 4 bases to trimming and J lost 8 bases, with 6 bases between them. This CDR3 comprises 12 residues. The germline V gene encodes CDR1 LGHDT and CDR2 YNNKEL (reference sequence). The CDR3 loop reads CASSRGDSPLHF. The CDR3 nucleotides are TGTGCCAGCAGCCGGGGGGATTCACCCCTCCACTTT.

The chain links TRBV6-1 to TRBJ2-5; D is unclear. Germline V CDR1 and CDR2: MNHNS, SASEGT. V lost 1 base to trimming and J lost 5 bases, with 8 bases between them. The CDR3 consists of 13 residues. In nucleotides, the CDR3 is TGTGCCAGCAGTGAAGACAAATTGGAGACCCAGTACTTC. This sequence encodes CASSEDKLETQYF.

The chain is built from TRBV5-1 and TRBJ2-2; 7 bases line up with TRBD2. Looked up from germline, CDR1 is SGHRS and CDR2 is YFSETQ. This CDR3 is built from 16 residues. V lost 5 bases and J lost 5; bases outside the gene matches: 12. In DNA form, the CDR3 reads TGCGCCAGCAGGACAACTGCGGGAGTAGGGACCGGGGAGCTGTTTTTT. Its translation: CASRTTAGVGTGELFF.

A remark on this clone: This sample also contains other DNA sequences that code for the same CDR3. CDR3 region: CAWSPGQGGGYTF. The DNA of the CDR3 is TGTGCCTGGAGTCCTGGACAGGGAGGGGGCTACACCTTC. J is TRBJ1-2 and V is TRBV30, with 8 bases that match TRBD1. J was trimmed by 8 bases and V by 2 bases; bases with no gene match: 7. The germline gives CDR1 GTSNPN, CDR2 SVGIG (reference sequence). This CDR3 is 13 amino acids long. Filled out from reference TRBV30 and TRBJ1-2, the complete variable domain reads SQTIHQWPATLVQPVGSPLSLECTVEGTSNPNLYWYRQAAGRGLQLLFYSVGIGQISSEVPQNLSASRPQDRQFILSSKKLLLSDSGFYLCAWSPGQGGGYTFGSGTRLTVV.

This clone occurred once. The rearrangement uses TRBV20-1 and TRBJ2-7; 8 bases are a match to TRBD2. The CDR3 totals 11 residues. With V trimmed by 6 bases and J by 4 bases, 2 bases remained unmatched. The germline gives CDR1 DFQATT, CDR2 SNEGSKA (reference sequence). For the CDR3, the DNA is TGCAGTGCAGAGCGGGAGTACGAGCAGTACTTC. Translating gives CSAEREYEQYF.

The rearrangement uses TRBV30 and TRBJ2-3; D is unclear. V dropped 2 bases and J dropped 2 bases, with 14 bases sitting between them. CDR1 and CDR2 from the germline V gene are GTSNPN and SVGIG (reference sequence). CDR3 length equals 15 residues. CDR3 coding DNA: TGTGCCTGGAGTTCGAGCTTCCCCCTCACAGATACGCAGTATTTT. Protein: CAWSSSFPLTDTQYF.

This clone was observed a single time. This chain joins TRBV6-2 or TRBV6-3 and TRBJ2-3, with 9 nucleotides matching TRBD2. Losses at the gene ends were 6 bases for V and 1 base for J; bases not matched to a gene: 8. The germline V gene has CDR1 MNHEY and CDR2 SVGEGT. The CDR3 contains 16 residues. CDR3 in amino acids: CASSRGLARGTDTQYF. The CDR3 nucleotides are TGTGCCAGCAGCCGGGGACTAGCTAGGGGCACAGATACGCAGTATTTT.